This entry lists 27 T cell receptor beta chains sequenced from one sample in a study. TCRdb re-derived calls from the RT-PCR reads in MiXCR, one entry per CDR3 protein. The sample gives about 680,000 distinct CDR3 sequences, 14% of which show up once; around 3.3% is in the top ten. The sample consisted of memory CD4+ T cells from blood. These receptors originate from a female donor in good health, serving as a healthy control.

This clonotype was seen a few times. The rearrangement links TRBV11-1 to TRBJ2-7; 12 bases align to TRBD2. The CDR3 contains 15 residues. From germline, CDR1 is SGHAT and CDR2 FQDESV (reference sequence). Trimming took 5 bases from V and 3 from J; bases not matched to a gene: 5. The CDR3 reads CASSQTSGRYYEQYF. The CDR3 bases are TGTGCCAGCAGCCAGACTAGCGGGAGATACTACGAGCAGTACTTC.

As concerns this clonotype: An end of the junction differs from the germline gene, which may be a read error. This chain links TRBV3-1 with TRBJ2-3, with D tentatively TRBD2 (7 bases). The germline V gene has CDR1 LGHDT and CDR2 YNNKEL (reference sequence). CDR3 length: 11 residues. The CDR3, as DNA: TGTGCCAGCAGCCAGAGGGGGGGGAAAAATTTT. The encoded protein is CASSQRGGKNF.

V is TRBV2 and J is TRBJ2-1; TRBD2 aligns across 7 bases. V lost 1 base and J lost 15; bases outside the gene matches: 9. CDR1 is SNHLY and CDR2 is FYNNEI in the germline V gene. This CDR3 region has 13 residues. CDR3 DNA sequence: TGTGCCAGCAGTGAAGGGGCGGGGGTTGGCCGGTTCTTC. Its protein is CASSEGAGVGRFF. Looking up the rest from reference TRBV2 and TRBJ2-1 gives the full variable domain: EPEVTQTPSHQVTQMGQEVILRCVPISNHLYFYWYRQILGQKVEFLVSFYNNEISEKSEIFDDQFSVERPDGSNFTLKIRSTKLEDSAMYFCASSEGAGVGRFFGPGTRLTVL.

This clonotype appeared a few times. The CDR3 region has the DNA TGCGCCAGCAGCCAAGATCGGGCCCAACAAGAGACCCAGTACTTC. Protein sequence: CASSQDRAQQETQYF. The chain links TRBV4-3 to TRBJ2-5; D unresolved. Germline CDR1 is LGHNA and CDR2 is YSLEER. The CDR3 sequence is 15 residues long. The germline V and J ends were trimmed by 0 bases and 2 bases, with 10 bases remaining between them.

This clonotype was picked up a small number of times. The chain is built from TRBV5-1 and TRBJ2-3; 10 positions agree with TRBD1. V gave up 1 base and J gave up 3 bases; unmatched junction bases: 8. Germline CDR1 SGHRS, CDR2 YFSETQ. This CDR3 comprises 17 residues. CDR3 sequence reads: CASSLRGQGQWTDTQYF. CDR3 nucleotide sequence: TGCGCCAGCAGCTTGAGGGGACAGGGGCAATGGACAGATACGCAGTATTTT.

This chain joins TRBV5-5 and TRBJ1-5, with D perhaps TRBD1 (5 bases). The CDR3 has 16 amino acids. The V gene lost 0 bases and the J gene lost 6 bases, with 16 bases spanning the gap. Germline assignment: CDR1 SGHKS and CDR2 YYEKEE (reference sequence). Here the CDR3 reads CASSLGTISGGQPQHF. In DNA form, the CDR3 reads TGTGCCAGCAGCTTGGGGACCATATCGGGGGGTCAGCCCCAGCATTTT.

This clonotype was seen many times. This chain uses TRBV7-8 with TRBJ2-2; D is perhaps TRBD2 (5 bases). The CDR3 runs 14 residues. Germline values: CDR1 SGHVS, CDR2 FQNEAQ. V dropped 5 bases and J dropped 6 bases, with 13 bases sitting between them. The CDR3 DNA reads TGTGCCAGCAGCATCACTAGGGCCCCCGGGGAGCTGTTTTTT. Its protein product is CASSITRAPGELFF.

This clonotype has ten or more counts. The gene calls are TRBV7-9 and TRBJ1-3, with D perhaps TRBD1 (5 bases). The CDR3 is made up of 17 amino acids. Germline loops: CDR1 SEHNR, CDR2 FQNEAQ (reference sequence). The V end was cut by 9 bases, the J end by 0 bases, with 21 bases between. This CDR3 is CASSVSGRDLSGNTIYF. For the CDR3, the DNA is TGTGCCAGTAGCGTGAGCGGGAGGGACCTCTCTGGAAACACCATATATTTT.

This clonotype was observed at least ten times. The chain uses TRBV18 and TRBJ2-7; the match to TRBD1 covers 10 bases. Germline V gene lookup returns CDR1 KGHSH and CDR2 LQKENI. CDR3 size: 14 residues. With 8 bases clipped from V and 3 bases from J, the junction kept 7 bases outside the gene matches. CDR3 DNA: TGTGCCAGCAGCCCCGGGACAGGGGACTACGAGCAGTACTTC. This codes for CASSPGTGDYEQYF.

This rearrangement joins TRBV2 to TRBJ2-2; D is perhaps TRBD1 (5 bases). Germline V CDR1 and CDR2: SNHLY, FYNNEI. The CDR3 is 14 amino acids. V was clipped by 6 bases and J by 4 bases, with 12 bases between them. Here the CDR3 DNA reads TGTGCCAGCAGGGACAAGGCTGCCACCGGGGAGCTGTTTTTT. Its translation is CASRDKAATGELFF.

The rearrangement links TRBV20-1 to TRBJ2-5; TRBD2 aligns across 8 bases. Per germline, CDR1 DFQATT and CDR2 SNEGSKA (reference sequence). This CDR3 spans 16 amino acids. The V gene end was trimmed by 3 bases and the J gene end by 5 bases; junction bases not matched to a gene: 14. This CDR3 reads CSASVLAAPNDETQYF. The CDR3 DNA follows: TGCAGTGCTAGCGTACTAGCGGCACCAAACGATGAGACCCAGTACTTC.

The table lists this clonotype with a few counts. The chain couples TRBV3-1 to TRBJ2-7; 9 positions match TRBD2. This CDR3 has 16 amino acids. Germline V CDR1 and CDR2: LGHDT, YNNKEL (reference sequence). With 0 bases clipped from V and 1 base from J, the junction kept 4 bases outside the gene matches. In DNA form, the CDR3 reads TGTGCCAGCAGCCAAGATCCGACTAGCGGTTCCTACGAGCAGTACTTC. Its protein is CASSQDPTSGSYEQYF.

This clonotype showed up many times. This sequence joins TRBV20-1 and TRBJ2-1; 13 nucleotides line up with TRBD2. Germline CDR1 and CDR2: DFQATT and SNEGSKA (reference sequence). The junction had 11 bases not matched to a gene; V was cut back by 7 bases and J by 5 bases. The CDR3 sequence is 16 residues long. The CDR3 nucleotides read TGCAGTGTTTCGGGACTAGCGGGACCCTCGGACAATGAGCAGTTCTTC. This translates into CSVSGLAGPSDNEQFF.

In its sample, this clonotype was seen many times. The V and J genes are TRBV15 and TRBJ2-1, with D tentatively TRBD1 (5 bases). V dropped 5 bases and J dropped 7 bases, with 15 bases sitting between them. Per germline, CDR1 LNHNV and CDR2 YYDKDF (reference sequence). CDR3 length: 14 amino acids. This CDR3 is CATSGRQLFNEQFF. In nucleotides, the CDR3 is TGTGCCACCAGCGGCCGACAGCTGTTTAATGAGCAGTTCTTC.

The gene calls are TRBV6-5 and TRBJ1-2; 7 bases match TRBD1. CDR1 is MNHEY and CDR2 is SVGAGI in the germline V gene. Unmatched junction bases numbered 10, after V lost 5 bases and J lost 10 bases. The CDR3 spans 13 residues. The CDR3 protein is CASSRDRVTHYTF. The DNA for the CDR3 is TGTGCCAGCAGTCGCGACAGGGTAACACACTACACCTTC.

The V call is TRBV4-3, the J call TRBJ2-1, with 9 bases that match TRBD1. The CDR3 is 15 amino acids. Losses at the gene ends were 0 bases for V and 6 bases for J; bases not matched to a gene: 3. CDR1 and CDR2 from the germline V gene are LGHNA and YSLEER. CDR3 bases: TGCGCCAGCAGCCAAGAAGAGGGACAGGGCAATGAGCAGTTCTTC. Amino acids: CASSQEEGQGNEQFF.

This clonotype has a handful of counts. The junction and the germline gene differ at one end; a read error may be behind it. V and J are TRBV7-2 and TRBJ1-1, with a possible D match to TRBD1 (5 bases). Germline V lookup: CDR1 SGHTA, CDR2 FQGNSA. The CDR3 is 11 amino acids. The CDR3: CASGFGGEAFF. The CDR3 DNA reads as TGTGCCAGCGGCTTTGGGGGGGAAGCTTTCTTT.

This clonotype appeared a few times. This rearrangement joins TRBV20-1 to TRBJ2-1, with 7 positions matching TRBD2. V was clipped by 0 bases and J by 1 base; unmatched bases: 6. This CDR3 comprises 16 residues. The germline V gene encodes CDR1 DFQATT and CDR2 SNEGSKA (reference sequence). CDR3 in DNA: TGCAGTGCTAGAGAATTCGGCGGGGGTTCCTACAATGAGCAGTTCTTC. This gives the protein CSAREFGGGSYNEQFF.

The V call is TRBV5-1, the J call TRBJ2-5; 11 bases fit TRBD2. CDR1 and CDR2 from the germline V gene are SGHRS and YFSETQ. This CDR3 is 16 amino acids long. Trimming cost V 5 bases and J 9 bases; bases outside gene matches: 15. The CDR3 region has the DNA TGCGCCAGCAGGGAGGGACTAGCGGCCTTCTGGGGGGCCCAGTACTTC. Translated, it gives CASREGLAAFWGAQYF.

The V gene is TRBV13, the J gene TRBJ2-2; the D gene is possibly TRBD2 (5 bases). Trimming cost V 3 bases and J 3 bases, with 8 bases left between them. The CDR3 is 14 amino acids. CDR1 and CDR2 from the germline V gene are PRHDT and FYEKMQ (reference sequence). CDR3 residues: CASSFSGYTGELFF. The CDR3, as DNA: TGTGCCAGCAGCTTCTCGGGGTACACCGGGGAGCTGTTTTTT.

This chain joins TRBV10-3 and TRBJ2-7; no firm D call. Germline V gives CDR1 ENHRY, CDR2 SYGVKD. V lost 5 bases to trimming and J lost 3 bases, with 8 bases between them. There are 12 residues in the CDR3. CDR3 in DNA: TGTGCCATCAGTTCACAAGACTACGAGCAGTACTTC. Translating gives CAISSQDYEQYF.

This chain joins TRBV15 and TRBJ1-5; TRBD1 matches at 7 bases. The ends lost 4 bases at V and 6 bases at J; junction bases unmatched: 12. CDR1 and CDR2 from the germline V gene are LNHNV and YYDKDF (reference sequence). CDR3 length equals 16 residues. The CDR3 protein is CATSIGDRQGGQPQHF. The CDR3 DNA follows: TGTGCCACCAGCATCGGGGACCGACAGGGAGGTCAGCCCCAGCATTTT.

The chain has TRBV7-3 and TRBJ2-2; TRBD2 aligns across 9 bases. Germline V gene data show CDR1 as SGHTA and CDR2 as FQGTGA. The length of the CDR3 is 15 residues. The V gene end was trimmed by 6 bases and the J gene end by 5 bases; junction bases not matched to a gene: 7. CDR3 sequence reads: CASSAGTSNTGELFF. DNA for the CDR3: TGTGCCAGCAGTGCCGGGACTAGCAATACCGGGGAGCTGTTTTTT. Complete variable domain (other parts from reference TRBV7-3 and TRBJ2-2): GAGVSQTPSNKVTEKGKYVELRCDPISGHTALYWYRQSLGQGPEFLIYFQGTGAADDSGLPNDRFFAVRPEGSVSTLKIQRTERGDSAVYLCASSAGTSNTGELFFGEGSRLTVL.

V and J are TRBV7-6 and TRBJ2-1; TRBD1 matches at 10 bases. V lost 7 bases to trimming and J lost 7 bases; unmatched junction nucleotides: 10. Germline V gene lookup returns CDR1 SGHVS and CDR2 FNYEAQ. CDR3 length: 15 residues. The CDR3 spells CASKWVDRGQNEQFF. In nucleotides, the CDR3 is TGTGCCAGCAAGTGGGTCGACAGGGGGCAAAATGAGCAGTTCTTC. Together with reference TRBV7-6 and TRBJ2-1, the CDR3 gives the full variable domain: GAGVSQSPRYKVTKRGQDVALRCDPISGHVSLYWYRQALGQGPEFLTYFNYEAQQDKSGLPNDRFSAERPEGSISTLTIQRTEQRDSAMYRCASKWVDRGQNEQFFGPGTRLTVL.

This clonotype occurred many times. This chain links TRBV6-5 with TRBJ1-2, with D possibly being TRBD1 (6 bases). The CDR3 spans 13 residues. Per the germline V gene, CDR1 is MNHEY and CDR2 is SVGAGI. V dropped 6 bases and J dropped 2 bases, with 10 bases sitting between them. The CDR3 loop reads CASRRGRNYGYTF. CDR3 DNA: TGTGCCAGCAGGAGGGGGAGAAACTATGGCTACACCTTC.

This clonotype was recorded at least ten times. The chain joins TRBV7-2 to TRBJ2-1; possible D gene TRBD2, 6 bases. Germline V gives CDR1 SGHTA, CDR2 FQGNSA. The germline V and J ends were trimmed by 2 bases and 2 bases, with 10 bases remaining between them. The CDR3 length is 15 residues. The CDR3 DNA reads TGTGCCAGCAGCTTACTCGGGACTGCCTACAATGAGCAGTTCTTC. It translates to CASSLLGTAYNEQFF.

This clonotype was observed many times. The chain recombines TRBV5-1 with TRBJ1-1; a possible D gene is TRBD1 (6 bases). From germline, CDR1 is SGHRS and CDR2 YFSETQ. This CDR3 is built from 16 residues. V was pared by 1 base and J by 0 bases, with 13 bases between. Here the CDR3 DNA reads TGCGCCAGCAGCTTGATGGGGGCTACCTTGAACACTGAAGCTTTCTTT. This translates into CASSLMGATLNTEAFF. Variable domain in full (rest from reference TRBV5-1 and TRBJ1-1): KAGVTQTPRYLIKTRGQQVTLSCSPISGHRSVSWYQQTPGQGLQFLFEYFSETQRNKGNFPGRFSGRQFSNSRSEMNVSTLELGDSALYLCASSLMGATLNTEAFFGQGTRLTVV.